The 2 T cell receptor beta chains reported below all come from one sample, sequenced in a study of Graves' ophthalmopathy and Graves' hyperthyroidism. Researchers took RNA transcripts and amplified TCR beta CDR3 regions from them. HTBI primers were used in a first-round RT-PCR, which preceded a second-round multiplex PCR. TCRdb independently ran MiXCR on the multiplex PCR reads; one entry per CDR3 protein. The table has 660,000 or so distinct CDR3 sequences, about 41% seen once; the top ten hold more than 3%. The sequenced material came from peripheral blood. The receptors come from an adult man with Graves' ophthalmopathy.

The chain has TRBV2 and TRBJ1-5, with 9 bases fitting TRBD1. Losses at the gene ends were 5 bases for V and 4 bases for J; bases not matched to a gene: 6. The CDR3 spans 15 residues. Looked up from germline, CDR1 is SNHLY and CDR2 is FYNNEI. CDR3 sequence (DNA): TGTGCCAGCAGTCGCCTGGGACAGGGAAATCAGCCCCAGCATTTT. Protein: CASSRLGQGNQPQHF.

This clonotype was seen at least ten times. The CDR3, as DNA: TGTGCCAGCAGCTTCGGACAGGGAATGTACGAGCAGTACTTC. It encodes CASSFGQGMYEQYF. This chain links TRBV13 with TRBJ2-7; 8 bases fit TRBD1. The CDR3 covers 14 residues. The germline CDR1 and CDR2 sequences are PRHDT and FYEKMQ (reference sequence). With 3 bases clipped from V and 4 bases from J, the junction kept 5 bases outside the gene matches.